The 10 T cell receptor beta chains below come from one sample, sequenced in a study of cytomegalovirus exposure and HLA in healthy donors. PCR primers comprised 60 Vbeta and 13 Jbeta primers. Using immunoSEQ multiplex PCR, the repertoire was profiled, and TCRdb retains in-frame clones only, with some absent. Of some 140,000 clones in the sample, roughly 83% are singletons; the top ten hold more than 1.5%. The sequencing input was PBMCs. The receptors derive from a man between 35 and 55 years old in good health and CMV-seronegative.

CDR3 nucleotides: TGTGCCAGCAGCTCCGCTTTGCGGTCCTACGAGCAGTACTTC. Residues: CASSSALRSYEQYF. The genes are TRBV11-2 and TRBJ2-7; D remains unclear. Trimming took off 4 bases at V and 1 base at J, with 11 bases between the two ends. CDR1 is SGHAT, CDR2 FQNNGV, per germline. This CDR3 spans 14 amino acids.

The rearrangement uses TRBV28 and TRBJ1-6, with TRBD1 matching over 9 bases. Germline V CDR1 and CDR2: MDHEN, SYDVKM. This CDR3 region has 14 residues. V was pared by 6 bases and J by 7 bases, with 4 bases of the junction left unmatched. The CDR3 protein is CASRWTGVNSPLHF. The CDR3, as DNA: TGTGCCAGCAGATGGACAGGGGTGAATTCACCCCTCCACTTT.

This chain links TRBV30 with TRBJ1-1; 7 positions agree with TRBD1. The V gene end was trimmed by 3 bases and the J gene end by 5 bases; junction bases not matched to a gene: 6. The germline gives CDR1 GTSNPN, CDR2 SVGIG (reference sequence). The CDR3 covers 13 residues. The CDR3 sequence is CAWRGDSSTEAFF. As DNA, the CDR3 is TGTGCCTGGAGGGGGGACAGCTCGACTGAAGCTTTCTTT.

This clone was seen only a few times. V usage is TRBV4-1 and J usage is TRBJ1-1, with D maybe TRBD1 (5 bases). CDR3 length equals 14 residues. Trimming left V 2 bases short and J 2 bases short, with 9 bases between. Germline CDR1 is MGHRA and CDR2 is YSYEKL. The DNA for the CDR3 is TGCGCCAGCAGCCAAACGGGACTTAACACTGAAGCTTTCTTT. This encodes CASSQTGLNTEAFF.

This clone was observed a few times. The CDR3 nucleotides read TGTGCCTGGAGGGTTACAGTCGATGAAGCTTTCTTT. This translates into CAWRVTVDEAFF. The V and J genes are TRBV30 and TRBJ1-1; D uncertain. V lost 3 bases and J 7 bases, leaving 12 bases between the germline ends. The CDR3 covers 12 residues. Germline CDR1 GTSNPN, CDR2 SVGIG (reference sequence).

The chain is built from TRBV4-3 and TRBJ2-7; 8 bases match TRBD1. The CDR3 runs to 13 residues. The junction had 4 bases not matched to a gene; V was cut back by 4 bases and J by 5 bases. The V gene's germline CDR1 is LGHNA and CDR2 YSLEER. The CDR3: CASSPRQGHEQYF. The CDR3 bases are TGCGCCAGCAGCCCCCGACAGGGGCACGAGCAGTACTTC.

This chain joins TRBV9 and TRBJ1-6, with D possibly TRBD1 on 5 matching bases. The CDR3 is made up of 14 amino acids. The germline V gene encodes CDR1 SGDLS and CDR2 YYNGEE. Trimming pared 3 bases from V and 4 bases from J, leaving 8 bases between. For the CDR3, the DNA is TGTGCCAGCAGCGGTGGGGGGTATAATTCACCCCTCCACTTT. This translates into CASSGGGYNSPLHF.

The rearrangement joins TRBV5-1 to TRBJ1-1, with D possibly matching TRBD1 (6 bases). Germline V gene data show CDR1 as SGHRS and CDR2 as YFSETQ. The CDR3 totals 15 residues. Trimming took off 4 bases at V and 4 bases at J, with 17 bases between the two ends. This CDR3 is CASSEMGGLSTEAFF. The CDR3 DNA is TGCGCCAGCAGCGAGATGGGGGGGCTAAGCACTGAAGCTTTCTTT.

Only one count was recorded for this clone. The chain joins TRBV29-1 to TRBJ2-7; D is undetermined. Germline V gene sequence: CDR1 SQVTM, CDR2 ANQGSEA. This CDR3 comprises 13 residues. Trimming took off 3 bases at V and 1 base at J, with 10 bases between the two ends. CDR3: CSVEFAGSYEQYF. CDR3 bases: TGCAGCGTTGAGTTCGCAGGATCCTACGAGCAGTACTTC.

In regard to this clone: One end of the junction does not line up with germline, which may come from a read error. This sequence joins TRBV9 and TRBJ1-1; D gene uncertain. Germline CDR1 is SGDLS and CDR2 is YYNGEE. CDR3 length: 13 amino acids. CDR3 residues: CATQPLWQTEASF. CDR3 coding DNA: TGTGCCACCCAACCCCTTTGGCAGACTGAAGCTTCCTTT. The full variable domain, rest sourced from reference TRBV9 and TRBJ1-1, is DSGVTQTPKHLITATGQRVTLRCSPRSGDLSVYWYQQSLDQGLQFLIQYYNGEERAKGNILERFSAQQFPDLHSELNLSSLELGDSALYFCATQPLWQTEASFGQGTRLTVV.